The entry that follows covers one T cell receptor beta chain sequence. The sample is drawn from a study of shared T cell receptors in the human thymus. TCRdb's table, derived via immunoSEQ multiplex PCR, lists solely in-frame clones and lacks some. The sample includes hundreds of thousands of clones, around 87% seen only once; the top ten take roughly 0.0089%. This CDR3 has 14 amino acids. The V segment lost 4 bases and the J segment 4 bases; nucleotides outside the gene matches: 4. Per the germline V gene, CDR1 is SGHRS and CDR2 is YFSETQ. The sample also formed part of further work on human thymus T cells.

This chain connects TRBV5-1 to TRBJ1-1, with 10 nucleotides matching TRBD1. This sequence was found in a boy younger than two with a congenital heart defect. Source material: thymocytes. The CDR3 coding sequence is TGCGCCAGCAGCCGCTGGACAGGGGGCACTGAAGCTTTCTTT. The encoded protein is CASSRWTGGTEAFF. The full variable domain, with the rest looked up from reference TRBV5-1 and TRBJ1-1, is KAGVTQTPRYLIKTRGQQVTLSCSPISGHRSVSWYQQTPGQGLQFLFEYFSETQRNKGNFPGRFSGRQFSNSRSEMNVSTLELGDSALYLCASSRWTGGTEAFFGQGTRLTVV.